A selection of T cell receptor beta chains follows, all from one sample in a study of blood T cell repertoires in COVID-19. Clones were read by immunoSEQ multiplex PCR, and TCRdb kept only the in-frame ones, dropping some. The repertoire holds about 52,000 clones, with under 90% as singletons. Sequencing input: peripheral blood. These receptors all stem from a man older than 75 with COVID-19, enrolled during active disease. Both conserved end residues are part of each CDR3. Each record gives: CDR3 protein, V gene, J gene.

CASSLALAANTGELFF	TRBV5-8	TRBJ2-2
CASSLEASYNEQFF	TRBV5-1	TRBJ2-1
CASSSGVFTGELFF	TRBV14	TRBJ2-2
CASGRGNQPQHF	TRBV19	TRBJ1-5
CASSPTRTSEAFF	TRBV7-2	TRBJ1-1
CASSLGGKAFF	TRBV12-3/TRBV12-4	TRBJ1-1
CASLDRSYMNTEAFF	TRBV6-5	TRBJ1-1
CASSIQGANTEAFF	TRBV19	TRBJ1-1
CASSQGIEAFF	TRBV6-2/TRBV6-3	TRBJ1-1
CASTDSLNTIYF	TRBV25-1	TRBJ1-3
CASTGGDFNSPLHF	TRBV11-1	TRBJ1-6
CASSEAGVPRNEQFF	TRBV2	TRBJ2-1
CASSGTGGTYNEQFF	TRBV2	TRBJ2-1
CASSLAQGQNTEAFF	TRBV5-1	TRBJ1-1
CASSLGGDDEQFF	TRBV11-2	TRBJ2-1
CASSQGQETQYF	TRBV19	TRBJ2-5
CASSLPGSGRHF	TRBV7-8	TRBJ1-5
CSVERAGGGYTF	TRBV29-1	TRBJ1-2
CASSFTGYNSPLHF	TRBV7-2	TRBJ1-6
CASTQNWGYTF	TRBV28	TRBJ1-2
CTSSQDLPVGTANTEAFF	TRBV1	TRBJ1-1
CAITKGQADYGYTF	TRBV10-3	TRBJ1-2
CSASVSEERGYTF	TRBV20-1	TRBJ1-2
CASSLTKSSPLHF	TRBV11-3	TRBJ1-6
CASSPHSYNLATNEKLFF	TRBV7-9	TRBJ1-4
CATAADGGSGYTF	TRBV5-1	TRBJ1-2
CASSSPNQAGYTF	TRBV28	TRBJ1-2
CASSSADYSPLHF	TRBV5-5	TRBJ1-6
CASSWSAAGNEQYF	TRBV6-5	TRBJ2-7
CASTPSQQVGVTYGYTF	TRBV19	TRBJ1-2
CASSIEPGGTASNQPQHF	TRBV19	TRBJ1-5
CASSQGPEAFF	TRBV2	TRBJ1-1
CASSLLQGSITGGYTF	TRBV28	TRBJ1-2
CASSSGLTNYGYTF	TRBV7-2	TRBJ1-2
CASSITGDYGYTF	TRBV28	TRBJ1-2
CASSQWAGAGAEAFF	TRBV7-2	TRBJ1-1
CASSGRQGVGTGELFF	TRBV4-1	TRBJ2-2
CASRAVRFQETQYF	TRBV3-1/TRBV3-2	TRBJ2-5
CASSPNSRGMDTEAFF	TRBV18	TRBJ1-1
CAWSRETEAFF	TRBV30	TRBJ1-1
CASYRTGELFF	TRBV6-5	TRBJ2-2
CASSSGAFF	TRBV7-6	TRBJ1-1